The 11 T cell receptor beta chains presented below share a single source sample, sequenced in a study of cytomegalovirus exposure and HLA in healthy donors. The primer mix had 60 Vbeta and 13 Jbeta primers. TCRdb keeps only in-frame clones here, not all; method: immunoSEQ multiplex PCR. The data contain fewer than 250,000 clones, 82% of them singletons. The sequencing input was PBMCs. Source of these receptors: a man aged 40-49 years in good health and CMV-seropositive.

On this clone: This CDR3 is also generated by other DNA sequences in the sample. This sequence joins TRBV6-5 and TRBJ1-5, with D possibly TRBD1 on 5 matching bases. V lost 0 bases, J lost 4 bases, and 7 bases lay in between. The CDR3 runs to 14 residues. Germline V gene lookup returns CDR1 MNHEY and CDR2 SVGAGI. CDR3 coding DNA: TGTGCCAGCAGTTACTCGGGGGGAAATCAGCCCCAGCATTTT. This sequence encodes CASSYSGGNQPQHF.

The chain combines TRBV5-8 with TRBJ2-1; 7 nucleotides align to TRBD1. The CDR3 is 16 amino acids. Germline-derived CDR1 and CDR2 are SGHTS and YDEGEE. V dropped 7 bases and J dropped 6; count of bases not matched to a gene: 16. The CDR3 nucleotides are TGTGCCAGCTCTCTTCTTCGGGCAGGGGGTACCAATGAGCAGTTCTTC. This codes for CASSLLRAGGTNEQFF.

The rearrangement joins TRBV4-2 to TRBJ1-2; D not certain. Germline-derived CDR1 and CDR2 are LGHNA and YNFKEQ. V was trimmed by 0 bases and J by 5 bases, leaving 13 bases between them. This CDR3 is 15 amino acids long. Written as DNA, the CDR3 is TGTGCCAGCAGCCAAGACGAGTTATCCTCTTATGGCTACACCTTC. Its translation is CASSQDELSSYGYTF.

The rearrangement uses TRBV9 and TRBJ2-3; 7 bases fit TRBD1. V gave up 4 bases and J gave up 1 base; unmatched junction bases: 12. This CDR3 has 17 residues. The germline V gene has CDR1 SGDLS and CDR2 YYNGEE. The CDR3, as DNA: TGTGCCAGCAGCTTTCGGACAGGTACGAGGGGCACAGATACGCAGTATTTT. Residues: CASSFRTGTRGTDTQYF.

This chain joins TRBV7-9 and TRBJ1-4; no firm D call. V was pared by 4 bases and J by 0 bases, with 9 bases between. This CDR3 region has 15 residues. CDR1 SEHNR and CDR2 FQNEAQ come from the germline V gene (reference sequence). The CDR3 loop reads CASSSEGATNEKLFF. CDR3 in DNA: TGTGCCAGCAGCTCTGAGGGTGCAACTAATGAAAAACTGTTTTTT.

The chain uses TRBV10-2 and TRBJ2-3; 7 nucleotides agree with TRBD2. This CDR3 is built from 18 residues. J gave up 2 bases and V 2 bases, and 13 bases lay outside the gene matches. Germline CDR1 is WSHSY and CDR2 is SAAADI. The CDR3 region has the DNA TGCGCCAGCAGTGAGGGACTAGTGATAGTTTTGAACACAGATACGCAGTATTTT. Protein product: CASSEGLVIVLNTDTQYF.

The V gene is TRBV14, the J gene TRBJ2-1; no reliable D call. The CDR3 covers 12 residues. The V gene lost 1 base and the J gene lost 7 bases, with 5 bases spanning the gap. CDR1 is SGHDN and CDR2 is FVKESK in the germline V gene. The CDR3 region is CASSQAVNEQFF. The CDR3 DNA reads as TGTGCCAGCAGCCAAGCTGTTAATGAGCAGTTCTTC.

This chain connects TRBV6-4 to TRBJ1-2, with 7 bases lining up with TRBD1. Germline CDR1 is MRHNA and CDR2 is SNTAGT. V lost 6 bases, J lost 1 base, and 2 bases stayed unmatched. This CDR3 is built from 13 residues. DNA for the CDR3: TGTGCCAGCAGCAACAGGGGTAACTATGGCTACACCTTC. This codes for CASSNRGNYGYTF.

The chain has TRBV27 and TRBJ1-1; D unclear. This CDR3 has 15 amino acids. The germline V and J ends were trimmed by 0 bases and 2 bases, with 10 bases remaining between them. CDR1 is MNHEY and CDR2 is SMNVEV in the germline V gene (reference sequence). Here the CDR3 DNA reads TGTGCCAGCAGTTTATCAGTACAAGTTAACACTGAAGCTTTCTTT. Translated: CASSLSVQVNTEAFF.

The chain is built from TRBV6-1 and TRBJ2-7, with 12 bases lining up with TRBD2. Germline CDR1 MNHNS, CDR2 SASEGT. V gave up 5 bases and J gave up 2 bases; unmatched junction bases: 4. CDR3 size: 15 residues. The CDR3 protein is CASSTLAGGPYEQYF. For the CDR3, the DNA is TGTGCCAGCAGTACCCTAGCGGGAGGGCCCTACGAGCAGTACTTC.

A remark on this clone: The junction differs from germline at one of its ends, possibly a read error. The chain carries TRBV7-9 and TRBJ1-5, with D hard to call. Looked up from germline, CDR1 is SEHNR and CDR2 is FQNEAQ (reference sequence). CDR3 length equals 12 residues. The CDR3 protein is CSSSLHRGPQHF. CDR3 nucleotides: TGTTCCAGCAGCTTACACCGGGGGCCCCAGCATTTT.